This TCR beta chain was documented in a study of blood T cell repertoires in COVID-19. Germline assignment: CDR1 SGHTS and CDR2 YDEGEE. The CDR3 loop spans 16 amino acids. Trimming pared 4 bases from V and 7 bases from J, leaving 20 bases between. The repertoire was sequenced with immunoSEQ multiplex PCR; TCRdb's copy has only in-frame clones and lacks some. The data hold about 49,000 clones, with 87% observed a single time. Seattle's cohort entered during active infection and was followed longitudinally. The chain has TRBV5-8 and TRBJ1-4, with D maybe TRBD1 (5 bases). This sequence was found in a woman aged 80 or over with COVID-19, enrolled during active disease. Sequenced: peripheral blood. This CDR3 is CASSHGGAGGTEKLFF. For the CDR3, the DNA is TGTGCCAGCAGCCACGGCGGTGCGGGGGGGACTGAAAAACTGTTTTTT.